The T cell receptor beta chain described here comes from a study of T cell responses to AZD1222 COVID-19 vaccine. On the study more broadly: Pooled in the analysis were second doses at about 4 or about 12 weeks.

The germline V gene encodes CDR1 LGHNA and CDR2 YNFKEQ. The CDR3 totals 17 residues. Trimming shortened V by 1 base and J by 0 bases, and 15 bases separated the two germline ends. The assay was immunoSEQ multiplex PCR, and TCRdb's table has in-frame clones only and misses some. Here the sample spans approximately 100,000 clones, more than 75% being singletons. Whole-study results and caveats: Seropositivity was recorded at baseline in only five to seven AZD1222 recipients. Reportedly, nearly half the spike-specific TCRs target unmutated variant regions. Donors skewed white British and female; clonal diversity was possibly underestimated.

Of note for this clone: Its antigen is not known.

The V call is TRBV4-2, the J call TRBJ1-1; no definite D call. The sequences come from peripheral blood, collected on day 0 of AZD1222 vaccination. This sequence was found in an adult in good health. The CDR3 coding sequence is TGTGCCAGCAGCCAAGTAGAGCAGGCGTTCATGAACACTGAAGCTTTCTTT. Its protein is CASSQVEQAFMNTEAFF.